This T cell receptor (beta chain) was obtained from a study of T-cell memory formation after mild COVID-19. TCRdb reprocessed the 5' RACE reads via MiXCR and lists one record per CDR3 protein. Found here are roughly 410,000 distinct CDR3 sequences, approximately 25% of them singletons; the top ten hold 8.5% to 9%. Germline V gene sequence: CDR1 SQVTM, CDR2 ANQGSEA. This CDR3 spans 11 amino acids. Trimming left V 8 bases short and J 13 bases short, with 18 bases between. The study's findings and limits: Clones that contracted from day 15 to 85 were balanced CD4/CD8, while later expanders leaned CD4+. Pre-infection memory contained some responding clones, which suggested that cross-reactive memory had joined. Contracting CD8+ clones were enriched in EMRA, CD4+ mainly in CM and EM.

With regard to this clonotype: Antigen unknown.

The sequence was obtained from an adult woman who had mild COVID-19 (a few samples of this study predate the infection). Cell type and time point are not known. Sequenced: PBMCs or a T cell subset sorted from them (not recorded which). This sequence joins TRBV29-1 and TRBJ2-1, with a tentative D call TRBD2 (6 bases). The CDR3 nucleotides are TGCAGCTCCCGGCTCTGGGGGGAACAGTTCTTC. Translating it yields CSSRLWGEQFF.